The text below deals with one T cell receptor beta chain. Germline CDR1 is SGHRS and CDR2 is YFSETQ. CDR3 length: 14 amino acids. Trimming took off 3 bases at V and 0 bases at J, with 7 bases between the two ends. The sample is drawn from a study of T cell responses to AZD1222 COVID-19 vaccine. Clones were sequenced by immunoSEQ multiplex PCR, and TCRdb holds only the in-frame ones, with some missing. The sample consists of over 150,000 clones, around 87% of them appearing once. This sample comprised peripheral blood, obtained on day 0 of AZD1222 vaccination. The clonotype was recovered from an adult in good health. This rearrangement joins TRBV5-1 to TRBJ1-3; no clear D. CDR3 coding DNA: TGCGCCAGCAGCTCACTAGACTCTGGAAACACCATATATTTT. It is translated as CASSSLDSGNTIYF.